The 14 T cell receptor beta chains below all came from one sample that was sequenced in a study of cytomegalovirus exposure and HLA in healthy donors. Libraries were prepared by immunoSEQ multiplex PCR; TCRdb keeps only in-frame clonotypes and omits some of them. In the table there are some 330,000 clones, 86% of which are singletons. Specimen: PBMCs. Receptors were obtained from a woman aged 18-30 years in good health and CMV-seronegative.

The chain links TRBV6-6 to TRBJ2-2, with a tentative D call TRBD2 (5 bases). V lost 7 bases, J lost 7 bases, and 13 bases lay in between. The CDR3 totals 13 residues. Germline CDR1 is MNHNY and CDR2 is SVGAGI (reference sequence). The CDR3 sequence is CASTQAAIGELFF. CDR3 bases: TGTGCCAGCACTCAAGCGGCTATCGGGGAGCTGTTTTTT.

The chain has TRBV6-5 and TRBJ2-7, with TRBD1 identical over 9 bases. J was trimmed by 2 bases and V by 0 bases; bases with no gene match: 2. Germline loops: CDR1 MNHEY, CDR2 SVGAGI. This CDR3 contains 15 residues. The CDR3 DNA sequence: TGTGCCAGCAGTTACTCGGGACAGGGTCCCTACGAGCAGTACTTC. Its protein is CASSYSGQGPYEQYF.

The chain couples TRBV2 to TRBJ2-3, with TRBD2 identical over 14 bases. Germline values: CDR1 SNHLY, CDR2 FYNNEI. After removal of 6 bases from V and 3 bases from J, the junction contained 5 bases not matched to a gene. CDR3 size: 16 residues. CDR3 loop: CASRNGLAGGTDTQYF. The CDR3 DNA reads TGTGCCAGCAGAAATGGACTAGCGGGAGGTACAGATACGCAGTATTTT.

The chain employs TRBV6-6 and TRBJ1-3; no firm D call. Germline V lookup: CDR1 MNHNY, CDR2 SVGAGI (reference sequence). Trimming shortened V by 2 bases and J by 1 base, and 9 bases separated the two germline ends. The CDR3 contains 15 residues. The CDR3 DNA reads as TGTGCCAGCAGTTACGGAGGCAATTCTGGAAACACCATATATTTT. Protein sequence: CASSYGGNSGNTIYF.

The genes are TRBV7-2 and TRBJ1-5; 7 bases line up with TRBD1. Germline assignment: CDR1 SGHTA and CDR2 FQGNSA. Germline trimming cut 1 base from V and 4 bases from J; bases unmatched to any gene: 4. This CDR3 is built from 15 residues. This CDR3 reads CASSLEGTANQPQHF. Written as DNA, the CDR3 is TGTGCCAGCAGCTTAGAGGGGACAGCTAATCAGCCCCAGCATTTT.

The chain carries TRBV2 and TRBJ1-1; no reliable D call. This CDR3 contains 13 residues. The ends were cut back, 8 bases at V and 0 bases at J, with 10 bases in the middle. Germline CDR1 reads SNHLY; CDR2 reads FYNNEI. CDR3 sequence: CASREMVNTEAFF. CDR3 DNA: TGTGCCAGCCGCGAAATGGTGAACACTGAAGCTTTCTTT.

The chain recombines TRBV19 with TRBJ1-2; 9 bases are shared with TRBD1. This CDR3 is built from 15 residues. Trimming took 6 bases from V and 8 from J; bases not matched to a gene: 13. Germline V lookup: CDR1 LNHDA, CDR2 SQIVND (reference sequence). In DNA, the CDR3 is TGTGCCAGTAGCACCATTACAGGGGGCGCGAAAGGCTACACCTTC. The encoded protein is CASSTITGGAKGYTF.

The J gene is TRBJ2-1, the V gene TRBV19; 7 nucleotides agree with TRBD1. The germline CDR1 and CDR2 sequences are LNHDA and SQIVND (reference sequence). The CDR3 is 16 residues long. The junction had 9 bases not matched to a gene; V was cut back by 5 bases and J by 2 bases. The CDR3 spells CASSSQGGATYNEQFF. CDR3 in DNA: TGTGCCAGTAGTTCACAAGGGGGCGCAACCTACAATGAGCAGTTCTTC.

J is TRBJ1-2 and V is TRBV6-5; 8 positions match TRBD1. J was trimmed by 6 bases and V by 5 bases; bases with no gene match: 11. Germline CDR1 and CDR2: MNHEY and SVGAGI. This CDR3 comprises 15 residues. The CDR3 region is CASSAGQGEQHGYTF. CDR3 nucleotides: TGTGCCAGCAGTGCAGGACAGGGCGAACAACATGGCTACACCTTC.

The chain couples TRBV27 to TRBJ2-3, with 8 bases fitting TRBD2. This CDR3 region has 21 residues. J was trimmed by 1 base and V by 2 bases; bases with no gene match: 20. Germline values: CDR1 MNHEY, CDR2 SMNVEV (reference sequence). This CDR3 reads CASSLKGGSGSHLGGTDTQYF. CDR3 nucleotide sequence: TGTGCCAGCAGTTTAAAGGGGGGGAGCGGGAGCCACCTCGGCGGCACAGATACGCAGTATTTT.

A note on this clone: Other nucleotide sequences in the sample specify the same CDR3. This chain joins TRBV19 and TRBJ1-1, with 7 bases fitting TRBD1. The germline CDR1 and CDR2 sequences are LNHDA and SQIVND (reference sequence). V shed 6 bases and J 0 bases; nucleotides not matched to a gene: 1. This CDR3 region has 13 residues. CDR3 sequence: CASRGGMNTEAFF. The CDR3 DNA reads TGTGCCAGTAGAGGGGGCATGAACACTGAAGCTTTCTTT. The full variable domain, with the rest looked up from reference TRBV19 and TRBJ1-1, is DGGITQSPKYLFRKEGQNVTLSCEQNLNHDAMYWYRQDPGQGLRLIYYSQIVNDFQKGDIAEGYSVSREKKESFPLTVTSAQKNPTAFYLCASRGGMNTEAFFGQGTRLTVV.

The V and J genes are TRBV7-2 and TRBJ2-2; the D gene is possibly TRBD1 (6 bases). The CDR3 has 15 residues. V lost 2 bases and J 5 bases, leaving 12 bases between the germline ends. Germline CDR1 and CDR2: SGHTA and FQGNSA. The CDR3 nucleotides read TGTGCCAGCAGCTTAAGGACAGACCTTACCGGGGAGCTGTTTTTT. It encodes CASSLRTDLTGELFF.

V usage is TRBV14 and J usage is TRBJ1-2; possible D gene TRBD1, 6 bases. CDR1 and CDR2 from the germline V gene are SGHDN and FVKESK. The ends were cut back, 5 bases at V and 8 bases at J, with 15 bases in the middle. The CDR3 sequence is 13 residues long. CDR3 coding DNA: TGTGCCAGCAGCTCGTCCAGGGGTGGAGGCTACACCTTC. Its protein product is CASSSSRGGGYTF.

The rearrangement links TRBV25-1 to TRBJ2-5; 12 bases match TRBD2. The germline V gene has CDR1 MGHDK and CDR2 SYGVNS. The CDR3 spans 15 residues. V was pared by 2 bases and J by 4 bases, with 2 bases of the junction left unmatched. The CDR3 region is CASSELAGGRETQYF. CDR3 nucleotide sequence: TGTGCCAGCAGTGAACTAGCGGGAGGGCGAGAGACCCAGTACTTC.